These 2 T cell receptor beta chains were sequenced from one sample in a study of cytomegalovirus exposure and HLA in healthy donors. Profiling relied on immunoSEQ multiplex PCR, and the TCRdb table lists in-frame clones only, not all of them. The sample lists 160,000 or so clones, about 87% occurring once. Sequenced input: PBMCs. The receptors were sampled from a woman in her twenties or thirties in good health and CMV-seronegative.

The chain recombines TRBV6-5 with TRBJ1-1; 7 bases are shared with TRBD1. Germline V gives CDR1 MNHEY, CDR2 SVGAGI. This CDR3 spans 11 amino acids. V lost 6 bases to trimming and J lost 9 bases; unmatched junction nucleotides: 4. CDR3 sequence (DNA): TGTGCCAGCAGCGACAGGGCTAAAGCTTTCTTT. This codes for CASSDRAKAFF.

The chain recombines TRBV4-3 with TRBJ2-1; D is perhaps TRBD2 (5 bases). This CDR3 has 14 residues. Germline CDR1 reads LGHNA; CDR2 reads YSLEER. Trimming left V 1 base short and J 3 bases short, with 7 bases between. The CDR3 here is CASSQGGDYNEQFF. The CDR3 DNA follows: TGCGCCAGCAGCCAAGGGGGAGACTACAATGAGCAGTTCTTC.